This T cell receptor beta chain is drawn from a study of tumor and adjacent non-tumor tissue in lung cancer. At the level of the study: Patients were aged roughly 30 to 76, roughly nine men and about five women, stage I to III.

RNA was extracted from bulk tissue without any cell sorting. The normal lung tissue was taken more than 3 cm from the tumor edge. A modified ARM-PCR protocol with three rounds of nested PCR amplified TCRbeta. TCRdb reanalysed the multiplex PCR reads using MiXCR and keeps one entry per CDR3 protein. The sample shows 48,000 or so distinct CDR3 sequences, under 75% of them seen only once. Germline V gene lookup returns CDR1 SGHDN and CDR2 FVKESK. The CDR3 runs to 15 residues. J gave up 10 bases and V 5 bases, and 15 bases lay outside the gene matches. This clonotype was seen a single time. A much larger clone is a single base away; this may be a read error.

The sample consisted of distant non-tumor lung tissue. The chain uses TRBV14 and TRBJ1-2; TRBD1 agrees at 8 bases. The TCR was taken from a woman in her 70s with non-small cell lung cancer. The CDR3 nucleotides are TGTGCCAGCAGCTCCCGTGGCAGGGGGCTAGACGACTACACCTTC. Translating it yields CASSSRGRGLDDYTF.